The clone carrying this T cell receptor (beta chain) was counted a few times. Its antigen is still unknown. The PCR had 60 Vbeta and 13 Jbeta primers. Profiled with immunoSEQ multiplex PCR; TCRdb holds only in-frame clones, not every one. The table lists 100,000 to 150,000 clones, 70% to 90% of them singletons, with 15% to 25% in the top ten. This CDR3 region has 11 residues. Germline V lookup: CDR1 SGHRS, CDR2 YFSETQ. Trimming shortened V by 3 bases and J by 5 bases, and 5 bases separated the two germline ends. The sample comes from a study of cytomegalovirus exposure and HLA in healthy donors. Regarding the study as a whole: HLA alleles were associated with 18,000 or so TCR beta sequences in a later analysis at 0.05 false discovery rate. A few CMV-associated chains proved CMV antigen-specific in vitro.

The sequenced sample was PBMCs. The sequence was collected from a man younger than 35 in good health and CMV-seropositive. The chain recombines TRBV5-1 with TRBJ1-1; no clear D gene. The CDR3 DNA follows: TGCGCCAGCAGCTCGGAGACTGAAGCTTTCTTT. Its translation: CASSSETEAFF.